The clone carrying this TCR beta chain was found many times. One entry per CDR3 protein, called by TCRdb with MiXCR from the 5' RACE reads. The sample has tens of thousands of distinct CDR3 sequences, roughly 28% seen once. Treg sorting used a CD4+CD25+CD127-/low gate. The sequence was obtained from a female donor with breast cancer. Sequencing was done on a sample of tumor-infiltrating Tregs sorted from the breast tumor.

The CDR3 nucleotides are TGTGCCAGCAGCCAAGCTGGCGGGAGGCGCACCGGGGAGCTGTTTTTT. Translating it yields CASSQAGGRRTGELFF. The chain joins TRBV4-2 to TRBJ2-2; 8 bases are a match to TRBD2. The V gene end was trimmed by 1 base and the J gene end by 4 bases; junction bases not matched to a gene: 5. The germline CDR1 and CDR2 sequences are LGHNA and YNFKEQ. CDR3 length: 16 residues.